The 13 T cell receptor beta chains listed next were all sequenced from one sample in a study of T cells in Graves' hyperthyroidism and ophthalmopathy. RNA transcripts yielded amplified TCR beta CDR3 regions. The study used the HTBI primer set for a first-round RT-PCR of the TCR CDR3. Via MiXCR, TCRdb re-called the multiplex PCR reads, giving one row per CDR3 protein. Here the sample spans a few hundred thousand distinct CDR3 sequences, about a sixth being singletons. The sample was blood. The receptors here all came from a woman aged 18-29 years with Graves' hyperthyroidism.

This clonotype was observed at least ten times. V gene TRBV29-1 combines with J gene TRBJ1-2, with TRBD1 as a possible D gene (5 bases). Per germline, CDR1 SQVTM and CDR2 ANQGSEA. The CDR3 spans 13 residues. V was pared by 5 bases and J by 1 base, with 11 bases between. The CDR3: CSVFYDSNYGYTF. The CDR3 region has the DNA TGCAGCGTTTTCTATGACAGTAACTATGGCTACACCTTC. Variable domain in full (rest from reference TRBV29-1 and TRBJ1-2): SAVISQKPSRDICQRGTSLTIQCQVDSQVTMMFWYRQQPGQSLTLIATANQGSEATYESGFVIDKFPISRPNLTFSTLTVSNMSPEDSSIYLCSVFYDSNYGYTFGSGTRLTVV.

This clonotype came up a few times. The J gene is TRBJ1-5, the V gene TRBV28, with unresolved D. This CDR3 has 16 amino acids. V gave up 6 bases and J gave up 7 bases, with 22 bases separating them. In germline, CDR1 is MDHEN, CDR2 SYDVKM. CDR3 bases: TGTGCCAGCAGCCGACCCACCTCGTCTGGGAACCAGCCCCAGCATTTT. Encoded protein: CASSRPTSSGNQPQHF.

This clonotype has ten or more counts. The rearrangement joins TRBV28 to TRBJ2-1, with 8 bases that match TRBD2. Germline CDR1 MDHEN, CDR2 SYDVKM. This CDR3 contains 16 residues. The junction had 9 bases not matched to a gene; V was cut back by 2 bases and J by 6 bases. CDR3 loop: CASSLRAGARSNEQFF. The CDR3 nucleotides are TGTGCCAGCAGTTTACGAGCGGGGGCCCGCTCCAATGAGCAGTTCTTC.

The chain has TRBV28 and TRBJ2-7; weak D call: TRBD2 (5 bases). Germline CDR1 and CDR2: MDHEN and SYDVKM. This CDR3 has 13 amino acids. V shed 10 bases and J shed 0 bases, with 13 bases lying between them. Written as DNA, the CDR3 is TGTGCCACCACACTTGGGAGCTCCTACGAGCAGTACTTC. Protein: CATTLGSSYEQYF.

This clonotype was counted at least ten times. The J gene is TRBJ2-7, the V gene TRBV3-1, with a weak D call TRBD2 (6 bases). CDR3 length: 14 residues. Germline assignment: CDR1 LGHDT and CDR2 YNNKEL (reference sequence). Trimming took 4 bases from V and 3 from J, leaving 13 bases between them. CDR3 residues: CASSLWRESYEQYF. The CDR3 region has the DNA TGTGCCAGCAGCCTTTGGAGGGAGAGCTACGAGCAGTACTTC.

V is TRBV3-1 and J is TRBJ2-2, with D perhaps TRBD2 (5 bases). V gave up 0 bases and J gave up 6 bases, with 8 bases separating them. Germline V lookup: CDR1 LGHDT, CDR2 YNNKEL (reference sequence). The CDR3 is 14 residues long. CDR3 nucleotides: TGTGCCAGCAGCCAAGAAATCGGGGCCGGGGAGCTGTTTTTT. It is translated as CASSQEIGAGELFF.

The V and J genes are TRBV25-1 and TRBJ2-2; 7 bases line up with TRBD2. CDR1 is MGHDK, CDR2 SYGVNS, per germline. The junction had 1 base not matched to a gene; V was cut back by 6 bases and J by 3 bases. The CDR3 length is 13 residues. CDR3 amino acids: CASRGGYTGELFF. CDR3 coding DNA: TGTGCCAGCAGGGGAGGGTACACCGGGGAGCTGTTTTTT.

V and J are TRBV28 and TRBJ1-5; D remains unclear. The CDR3 has 12 residues. The V end lost 7 bases, the J end lost 7 bases, and 11 bases lay between the germline ends. Germline CDR1 MDHEN, CDR2 SYDVKM. In DNA, the CDR3 is TGTGCCAGCACCGGCCGCGGGCAGCCCCAGCATTTT. This gives the protein CASTGRGQPQHF.

Many counts were recorded for this clonotype. The rearrangement joins TRBV6-1 to TRBJ1-3; the D is unclear. Germline V gene sequence: CDR1 MNHNS, CDR2 SASEGT. V lost 8 bases, J lost 0 bases, and 14 bases lay in between. The CDR3 is made up of 15 amino acids. CDR3 region: CASPYAGGSGNTIYF. The CDR3 DNA sequence: TGTGCCAGCCCCTACGCAGGCGGCTCTGGAAACACCATATATTTT.

This clonotype came up a few times. CDR3 protein: CSVEGWQETQYF. The CDR3, as DNA: TGCAGCGTTGAGGGGTGGCAAGAGACCCAGTACTTC. The chain combines TRBV29-1 with TRBJ2-5; D ambiguous. Trimming took off 3 bases at V and 2 bases at J, with 7 bases between the two ends. CDR1 is SQVTM, CDR2 ANQGSEA, per germline. The CDR3 has 12 amino acids.

This clonotype occurred many times. This chain joins TRBV7-2 and TRBJ1-5, with D possibly TRBD1 on 6 matching bases. The V gene lost 5 bases and the J gene lost 6 bases, with 20 bases spanning the gap. Germline V gene data show CDR1 as SGHTA and CDR2 as FQGNSA. This CDR3 is built from 16 residues. CDR3 DNA: TGTGCCAGCAGCATCTACTCGACAGGAGGGACTCAGCCCCAGCATTTT. Amino acid sequence: CASSIYSTGGTQPQHF.

The V gene is TRBV12-3 or TRBV12-4, the J gene TRBJ2-2; 7 positions match TRBD1. The CDR3 consists of 14 residues. Unmatched junction bases numbered 10, after V lost 6 bases and J lost 9 bases. CDR3 in DNA: TGTGCCAGCAGCCCGACAGGGCCCCCCCGGGAGCTGTTTTTT. This codes for CASSPTGPPRELFF.

On this clonotype itself: A junction boundary mismatches the germline segment, possibly from a read error. The CDR3 is CASSYSVKGAEAFF. CDR3 sequence (DNA): TGTGCCAGCAGTTACTCAGTGAAAGGGGCTGAAGCTTTCTTT. V and J are TRBV6-4 and TRBJ1-1, with D perhaps TRBD1 (5 bases). The germline gives CDR1 MRHNA, CDR2 SNTAGT. The CDR3 runs 14 residues.